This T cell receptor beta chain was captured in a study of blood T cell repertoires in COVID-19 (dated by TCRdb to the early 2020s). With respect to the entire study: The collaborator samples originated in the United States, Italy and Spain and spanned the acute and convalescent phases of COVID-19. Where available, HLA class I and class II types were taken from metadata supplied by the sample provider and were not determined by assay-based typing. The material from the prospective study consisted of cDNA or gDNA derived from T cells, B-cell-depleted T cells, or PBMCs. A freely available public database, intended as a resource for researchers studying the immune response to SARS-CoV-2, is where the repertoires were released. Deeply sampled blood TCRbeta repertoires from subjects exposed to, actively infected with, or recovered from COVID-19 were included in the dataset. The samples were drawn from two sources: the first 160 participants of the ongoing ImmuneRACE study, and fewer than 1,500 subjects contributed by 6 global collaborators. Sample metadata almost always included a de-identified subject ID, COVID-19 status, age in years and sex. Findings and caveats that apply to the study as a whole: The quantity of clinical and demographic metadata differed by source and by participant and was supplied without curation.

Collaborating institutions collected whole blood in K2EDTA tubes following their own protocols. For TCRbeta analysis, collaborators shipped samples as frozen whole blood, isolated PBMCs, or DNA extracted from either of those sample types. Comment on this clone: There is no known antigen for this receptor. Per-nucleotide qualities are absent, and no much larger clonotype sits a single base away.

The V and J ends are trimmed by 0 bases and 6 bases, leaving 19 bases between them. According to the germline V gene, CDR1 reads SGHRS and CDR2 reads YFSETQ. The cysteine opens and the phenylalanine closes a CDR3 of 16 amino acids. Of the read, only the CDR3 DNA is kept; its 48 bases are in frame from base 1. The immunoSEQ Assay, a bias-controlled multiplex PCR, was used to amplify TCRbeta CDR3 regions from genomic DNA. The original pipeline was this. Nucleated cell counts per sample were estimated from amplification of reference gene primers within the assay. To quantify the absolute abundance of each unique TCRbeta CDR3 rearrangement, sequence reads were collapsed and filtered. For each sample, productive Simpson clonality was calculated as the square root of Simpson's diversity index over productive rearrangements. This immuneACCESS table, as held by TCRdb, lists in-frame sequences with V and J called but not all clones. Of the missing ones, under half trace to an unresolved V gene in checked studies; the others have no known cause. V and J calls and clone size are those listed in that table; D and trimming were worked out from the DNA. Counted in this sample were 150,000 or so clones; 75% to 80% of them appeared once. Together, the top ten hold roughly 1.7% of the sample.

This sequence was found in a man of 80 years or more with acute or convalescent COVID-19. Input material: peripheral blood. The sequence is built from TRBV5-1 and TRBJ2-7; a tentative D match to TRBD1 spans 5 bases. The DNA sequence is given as TGCGCCAGCAGCTTGGTTTCCGGGCAGGGCGTAGGCGAGCAGTACTTC. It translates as CASSLVSGQGVGEQYF.